A selection of T cell receptor beta chains follows, all from one sample in a study of T cells in Graves' hyperthyroidism and ophthalmopathy. TCRdb re-called the multiplex PCR reads through MiXCR, storing one row per CDR3 protein. The sample has approximately 610,000 distinct CDR3 sequences; about 15% are singletons. The sample was blood. The receptors originated from a middle-aged woman with Graves' ophthalmopathy. The CDR3 runs from the conserved cysteine through the conserved F or W. D genes are given only for firm matches. Only part of the rows carry a size: once, few, many, or a class if the clone is expanded.

v_gene	j_gene	d_gene	abundance	CDR3nt	CDR3aa
TRBV6-5	TRBJ1-5	TRBD1	.	TGTGCCAGCAGTTACACAGGGGGCACACAGCCCCAGCATTTT	CASSYTGGTQPQHF
TRBV28	TRBJ1-2	.	many	TGTGCCAGCAGTCTACCCCGGGACGAAATATGGCATGGCTACACCTTC	CASSLPRDEIWHGYTF
TRBV25-1	TRBJ2-7	TRBD2	few	TGTGCCAGCACCCCGACTAGCAGCTACGAGCAGTACTTC	CASTPTSSYEQYF
TRBV6-1	TRBJ1-2	.	many	TGTGCCAGCAGTGAAGAGGGGTCCTATGGCTACACCTTC	CASSEEGSYGYTF
TRBV6-6	TRBJ1-2	.	many	TGTGCCAGCAGAGCCCGTCCCCAGGGTGGCTACACCTTC	CASRARPQGGYTF
TRBV19	TRBJ2-7	.	many	TGTGCCAGTAGTATCCCCGGGCCAACCTACGAGCAGTACTTC	CASSIPGPTYEQYF
TRBV6-1	TRBJ1-2	.	many	TGTGCCAGCAGTGCTTGGACGGATGGCTACACCTTC	CASSAWTDGYTF
TRBV12-3/TRBV12-4	TRBJ1-2	TRBD1	.	TGTGCCAGCAGCCCTAAAGGACAGGAGGGCATCTATGGCTACACCTTC	CASSPKGQEGIYGYTF
TRBV6-1	TRBJ2-2	TRBD2	.	TGTGCCAGCAGTGAAGGGGCGGGAGGGGACACCGGGGAGCTGTTTTTT	CASSEGAGGDTGELFF
TRBV28	TRBJ1-1	.	many	TGTGCCAGCAGTTTTTGGGTTACGAACACTGAAGCTTTCTTT	CASSFWVTNTEAFF
TRBV6-2/TRBV6-3	TRBJ2-7	.	many	TGTGCCAGCAGTCCCGGGATTAGCTCCTACGAGCAGTACTTC	CASSPGISSYEQYF
TRBV20-1	TRBJ1-6	TRBD1	.	TGCAGTGCTAGACCTGACAGGGGTCGGGAATCACCCCTCCACTTT	CSARPDRGRESPLHF
TRBV29-1	TRBJ2-7	TRBD1	many	TGCAGCGCCGGCGGACAGGGACCGTACGAGCAGTACTTC	CSAGGQGPYEQYF
TRBV10-3	TRBJ2-5	.	many	TGTGCCACGAGAGGGGGAGACGAGACCCAGTACTTC	CATRGGDETQYF
TRBV29-1	TRBJ2-7	TRBD2	many	TGCAGCGTGCGGGGGGTTGTTTCCTCCTACGAGCAGTACTTC	CSVRGVVSSYEQYF
TRBV7-6	TRBJ1-3	.	few	TGTGCCAGCAGCTTAGTCGTCGGCGGGGGGACTGGAAACACCATATATTTT	CASSLVVGGGTGNTIYF
TRBV14	TRBJ1-1	TRBD1	.	TGTGCCAGCAGCCATACACAGGGGGCAAATTCCACTGAAGCTTTCTTT	CASSHTQGANSTEAFF
TRBV27	TRBJ2-7	.	many	TGTGCCAGCAGTTTATCGTCGCAGGGCAGCTACGAGCAGTACTTC	CASSLSSQGSYEQYF
TRBV7-2	TRBJ1-2	.	.	TGTGCCAGCAGTTACTCGGAGGGGACTGATGGCTACACCTTC	CASSYSEGTDGYTF
TRBV6-2/TRBV6-3	TRBJ2-2	.	many	TGTGCCAGCACTAAGGCGGGTTCTCCCGGGGAGCTGTTTTTT	CASTKAGSPGELFF
TRBV6-1	TRBJ1-3	.	many	TGTGCCAGCGGGGAGGATTACTCTGGAAACACCATATATTTT	CASGEDYSGNTIYF
TRBV12-3/TRBV12-4	TRBJ2-4	.	.	TGTGCCAGCAGTCCCCGGGGGCACAAAAACATTCAGTACTTC	CASSPRGHKNIQYF
TRBV16	TRBJ2-7	TRBD1	few	TGTGCCAGCAGCCAACCGGACAGGTTCTACGAGCAGTACTTC	CASSQPDRFYEQYF
TRBV28	TRBJ2-7	.	many	TGTGCCAGCAGTAAGGAGGCAGCCGTCTACGAGCAGTACTTC	CASSKEAAVYEQYF
TRBV6-5	TRBJ1-5	TRBD1	once	TGTGCCAGCAGTTACCCAGAGGGGGCCCAGCGTTTT	CASSYPEGAQRF
TRBV28	TRBJ1-2	.	many	TGTGCCAGCAGTGGGGGCTCCGAAAGGAAAGGCTACACCTTC	CASSGGSERKGYTF
TRBV4-1	TRBJ1-2	.	.	TGCGCCAGCAGCCGCCAAGTGGGCCCTAACTATGGCTACACCTTC	CASSRQVGPNYGYTF
TRBV5-1	TRBJ1-1	.	many	TGCGCCAGCAGGCCCCCGGGACAAGGGAACACTGAAGCTTTCTTT	CASRPPGQGNTEAFF
TRBV12-3/TRBV12-4	TRBJ2-7	TRBD2	many	TGTGCCAGCAGTCCCCTTTATGGCGGGAGCCCGGGAGAGCAGTACTTC	CASSPLYGGSPGEQYF